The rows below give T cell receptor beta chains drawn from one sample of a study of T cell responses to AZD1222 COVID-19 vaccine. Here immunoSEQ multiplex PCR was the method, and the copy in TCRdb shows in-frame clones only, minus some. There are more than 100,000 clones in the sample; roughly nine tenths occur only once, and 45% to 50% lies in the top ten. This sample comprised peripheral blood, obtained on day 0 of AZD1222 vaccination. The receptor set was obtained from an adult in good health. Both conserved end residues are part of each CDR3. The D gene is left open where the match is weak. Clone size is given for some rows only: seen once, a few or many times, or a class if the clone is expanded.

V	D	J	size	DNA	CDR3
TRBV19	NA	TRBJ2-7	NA	TGTGCCAGTAGTAAAAGTCCCCAACCCTACGAGCAGTACTTC	CASSKSPQPYEQYF
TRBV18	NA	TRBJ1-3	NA	TGTGCCAGCTCACCTCAGGCCATGGGAGGAAACACCATATATTTT	CASSPQAMGGNTIYF
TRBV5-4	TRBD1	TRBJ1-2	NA	TGTGCCAGCAGCCTGGTGGACAGGGCATCAGAGCTCAATGGCTACACCTTC	CASSLVDRASELNGYTF
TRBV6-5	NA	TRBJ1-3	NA	TGTGCCAGCATTGCCCCCTCTGGAAACACCATATATTTT	CASIAPSGNTIYF
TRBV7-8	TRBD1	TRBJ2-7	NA	TGTGCCAGCAGCTCGGGTTGGACAGGGGTTTTCTACGAGCAGTACTTC	CASSSGWTGVFYEQYF
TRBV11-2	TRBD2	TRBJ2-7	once	TGTGCCAGCAGCTTAGTCGGGACTAGCATCTACGAGCAGTACTTC	CASSLVGTSIYEQYF
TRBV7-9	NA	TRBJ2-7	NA	TGTGCCAGCAGCTTAGCAGGGCAGGATCACGAGCAGTACTTC	CASSLAGQDHEQYF
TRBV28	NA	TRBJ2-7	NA	TGTGCCAGCAGTTTCTCGGCGGTCTCCTACGAGCAGTACTTC	CASSFSAVSYEQYF
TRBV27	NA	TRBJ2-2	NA	TGTGCCAGCAGTCTCATGCCCGGGACATTGGGGTTGGCCGGGGAGCTGTTTTTT	CASSLMPGTLGLAGELFF
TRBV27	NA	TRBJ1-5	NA	TGTGCCAGCAGTCCATTCGGGACACTGGGAAATCAGCCCCAGCATTTT	CASSPFGTLGNQPQHF
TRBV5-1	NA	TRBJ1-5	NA	TGCGCCAGCAGCTTGGCGGGGGGGAGCAATCAGCCCCAGCATTTT	CASSLAGGSNQPQHF
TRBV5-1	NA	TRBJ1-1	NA	TGCGCCAGCAGCTTGGCCCCTACAGGGAACACTGAAGCTTTCTTT	CASSLAPTGNTEAFF
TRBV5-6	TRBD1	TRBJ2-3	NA	TGTGCCAGCAGCTTCAGGGGGAGAACAGATACGCAGTATTTT	CASSFRGRTDTQYF
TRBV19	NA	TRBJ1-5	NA	TGTGCCAGTTCCTTGGGCGCTCCGGGGAAAAACAATCAGCCCCAGCATTTT	CASSLGAPGKNNQPQHF
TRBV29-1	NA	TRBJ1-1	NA	TGCAGCGTTGGGGAAAACACTGAAGCTTTCTTT	CSVGENTEAFF
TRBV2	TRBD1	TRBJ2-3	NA	TGTGCCAGCAGCAGACAGGGAGCTAGCACAGATACGCAGTATTTT	CASSRQGASTDTQYF
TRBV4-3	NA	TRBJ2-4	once	TGCGCCAGCAGCCAAGAATACGTGGGGAAGAACATTCAGTACTTC	CASSQEYVGKNIQYF
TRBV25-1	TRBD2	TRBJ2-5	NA	TGTGCCAGCAGTCAAATGGCTAGCGGGAGGGAGACCCAGTACTTC	CASSQMASGRETQYF
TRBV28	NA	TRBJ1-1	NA	TGTGCCAGCGGGGGAACCGGCCAGCTTGGGACTTTCTTT	CASGGTGQLGTFF
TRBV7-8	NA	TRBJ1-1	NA	TGTGCCAGCAGCTTAACCCAATCGAAGACTGAAGCTTTCTTT	CASSLTQSKTEAFF
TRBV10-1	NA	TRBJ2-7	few	TGCGCCAGCAGTGATCCGGGGCGCCCCTACGAGCAGTACTTC	CASSDPGRPYEQYF
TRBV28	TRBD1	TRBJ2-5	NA	TGTGCCAGCAGTTTAATGGGACAGGGAACGAAAGAGACCCAGTACTTC	CASSLMGQGTKETQYF
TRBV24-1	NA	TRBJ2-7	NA	TGTGCCACCAGTGATCCCAGTGGCGCCCACTACGAGCAGTACTTC	CATSDPSGAHYEQYF
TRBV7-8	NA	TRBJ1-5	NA	TGTGCCAGCAGCTTAGCCTGGAACAGTGGGGGGTCCTATAGCAATCAGCCCCAGCATTTT	CASSLAWNSGGSYSNQPQHF
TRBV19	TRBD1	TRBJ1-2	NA	TGTGCCAGTTACCGGGGACAGCCTAACTATGGCTACACCTTC	CASYRGQPNYGYTF
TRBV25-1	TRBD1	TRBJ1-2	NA	TGTGCCAGCAGTGCCGAGGGGGCCGTCTATGGCTACACCTTC	CASSAEGAVYGYTF
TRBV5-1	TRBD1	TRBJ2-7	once	TGCGCCAGCAGCCCCGGACAGGGACATAGGGGGAACGAGCAGTACTTC	CASSPGQGHRGNEQYF
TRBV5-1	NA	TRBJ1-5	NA	TGCGCCAGCAGCCTGGGTTTGAGGGAAGGCAATCAGCCCCAGCATTTT	CASSLGLREGNQPQHF
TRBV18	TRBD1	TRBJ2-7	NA	TGTGCCAGCTCACCGTCGGGGACAGGGGGAAGTCGGGAGCAGTACTTC	CASSPSGTGGSREQYF
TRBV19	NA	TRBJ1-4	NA	TGTGCCAGTAGCCGGTTAGGGACCGCGGGGGAAAAACTGTTTTTT	CASSRLGTAGEKLFF
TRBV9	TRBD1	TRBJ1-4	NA	TGTGCCAGCAGCGTGACAGGGAGTAATGAAAAACTGTTTTTT	CASSVTGSNEKLFF
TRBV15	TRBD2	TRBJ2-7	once	TGTGCCACCAGCAGTTCGCTAGCGGCAGGCGAGCAGTACTTC	CATSSSLAAGEQYF
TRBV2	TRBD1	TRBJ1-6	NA	TGTGCCAGCAGTGACCGGGACAGCTCAACTAATTCACCCCTCCACTTT	CASSDRDSSTNSPLHF
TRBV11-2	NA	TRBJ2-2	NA	TGTGCCAGCAGCGCCAAAGTCACCGGGGAGCTGTTTTTT	CASSAKVTGELFF
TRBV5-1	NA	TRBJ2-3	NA	TGCGCCAGCAGCCCCGAAGCTTCAGGGGCCATCACAGATACGCAGTATTTT	CASSPEASGAITDTQYF
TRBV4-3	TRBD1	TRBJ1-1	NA	TGCGCCAGCAGCCAAGATGGCAGGGGGCAAGCTTTCTTT	CASSQDGRGQAFF
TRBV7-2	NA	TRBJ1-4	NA	TGTGCTAGTCGGGGGAGCTCTAATGAAAAACTGTTTTTT	CASRGSSNEKLFF
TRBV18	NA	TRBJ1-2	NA	TGTGCCAGCTCACCACCGCAAGGGGCTGGGGGCTACACCTTC	CASSPPQGAGGYTF
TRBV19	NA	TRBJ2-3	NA	TGTGCCAGTGGAGCGGGCTATAGCACAGATACGCAGTATTTT	CASGAGYSTDTQYF
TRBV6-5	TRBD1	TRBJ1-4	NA	TGTGCCAGCAGTCGGGGATCAGGGGGTGAAAAACTGTTTTTT	CASSRGSGGEKLFF
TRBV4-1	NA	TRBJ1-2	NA	TGCGCCAGCAGCCAAGTTGGGATGGATTACCAGGGCTACACCTTC	CASSQVGMDYQGYTF
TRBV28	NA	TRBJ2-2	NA	TGTGCCAGCATAACGGGACCGAACACCGGGGAGCTGTTTTTT	CASITGPNTGELFF
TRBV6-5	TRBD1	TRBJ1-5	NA	TGTGCCAGCAGCCGACAGGGGCAGAGCAATCAGCCCCAGCATTTT	CASSRQGQSNQPQHF
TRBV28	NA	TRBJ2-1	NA	TGTGCCAGCATCGAGGATAGGAGTAGGGGAGGGGGCTCCTACAATGAGCAGTTCTTC	CASIEDRSRGGGSYNEQFF
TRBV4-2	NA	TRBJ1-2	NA	TGTGCCAGCACAGGGGACTTAGGAGGCTACACCTTC	CASTGDLGGYTF
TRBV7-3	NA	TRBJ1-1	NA	TGTGCCAGCAGCCCGTCTTTTATCCCCGGGACTGAAGCTTTCTTT	CASSPSFIPGTEAFF
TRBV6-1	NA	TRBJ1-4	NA	TGTGCCAGCAGTGAAGCCAGGGTTGAAAAACTGTTTTTT	CASSEARVEKLFF
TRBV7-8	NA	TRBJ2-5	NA	TGTGCCAGCAGCTTAGTGACCAGCCAAGAGACCCAGTACTTC	CASSLVTSQETQYF
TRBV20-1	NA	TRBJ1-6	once	TGCAGTGCCTACGAGGATTCACCCCTCCACTTT	CSAYEDSPLHF
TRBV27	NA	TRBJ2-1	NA	TGTGCCAGCAGTTTATCTGTTTCCGGGACTTGGCAGTTCTTC	CASSLSVSGTWQFF
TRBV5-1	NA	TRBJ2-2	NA	TGCGCCAGCAGCTTGGTTACCCAGAACACCGGGGAGCTGTTTTTT	CASSLVTQNTGELFF